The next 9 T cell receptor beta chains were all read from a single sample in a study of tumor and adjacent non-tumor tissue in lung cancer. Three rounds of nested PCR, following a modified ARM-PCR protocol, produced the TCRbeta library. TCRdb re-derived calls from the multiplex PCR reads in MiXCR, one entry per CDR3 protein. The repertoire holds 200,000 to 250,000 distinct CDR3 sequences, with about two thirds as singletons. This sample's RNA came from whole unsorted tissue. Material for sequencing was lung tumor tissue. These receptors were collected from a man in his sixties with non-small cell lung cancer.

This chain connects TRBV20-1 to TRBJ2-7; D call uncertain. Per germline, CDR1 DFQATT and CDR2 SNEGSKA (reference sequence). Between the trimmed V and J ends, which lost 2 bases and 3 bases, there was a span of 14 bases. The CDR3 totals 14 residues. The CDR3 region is CSARYLGNDYEQYF. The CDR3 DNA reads TGCAGTGCTAGATATCTTGGAAATGACTACGAGCAGTACTTC.

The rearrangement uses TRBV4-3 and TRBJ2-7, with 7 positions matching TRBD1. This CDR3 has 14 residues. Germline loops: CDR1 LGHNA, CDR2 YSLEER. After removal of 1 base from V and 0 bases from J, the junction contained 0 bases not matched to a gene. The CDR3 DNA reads TGCGCCAGCAGCCAAGGGGACAGCTCCTACGAGCAGTACTTC. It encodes CASSQGDSSYEQYF.

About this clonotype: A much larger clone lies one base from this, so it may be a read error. DNA for the CDR3: TGCGCCAGCAGCCACAATCATTGGGGAAGTGGCTACACCTTC. Translating gives CASSHNHWGSGYTF. The rearrangement uses TRBV4-1 and TRBJ1-2; D remains ambiguous. From germline, CDR1 is MGHRA and CDR2 YSYEKL. The CDR3 extends over 14 amino acids. The ends were cut back, 3 bases at V and 7 bases at J, with 15 bases in the middle.

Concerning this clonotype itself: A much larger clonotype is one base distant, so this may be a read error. In DNA form, the CDR3 reads TGTGCCAGCAGCCCACTGGCGGGACTTCACAATGAGCAGTTCTTC. Encoded protein: CASSPLAGLHNEQFF. The chain couples TRBV4-2 to TRBJ2-1, with D perhaps matching TRBD2 (6 bases). The CDR3 consists of 15 residues. With 4 bases removed from V and 5 bases from J, the gap between germline ends came to 15 bases. Germline assignment: CDR1 LGHNA and CDR2 YNFKEQ.

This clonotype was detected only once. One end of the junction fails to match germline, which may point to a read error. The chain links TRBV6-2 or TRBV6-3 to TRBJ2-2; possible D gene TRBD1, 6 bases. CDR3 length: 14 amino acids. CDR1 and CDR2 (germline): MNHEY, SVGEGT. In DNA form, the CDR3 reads TGTGCCAGCAGAACCTACAGGGAAACCGGGGAGCTGTATTTT. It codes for CASRTYRETGELYF.

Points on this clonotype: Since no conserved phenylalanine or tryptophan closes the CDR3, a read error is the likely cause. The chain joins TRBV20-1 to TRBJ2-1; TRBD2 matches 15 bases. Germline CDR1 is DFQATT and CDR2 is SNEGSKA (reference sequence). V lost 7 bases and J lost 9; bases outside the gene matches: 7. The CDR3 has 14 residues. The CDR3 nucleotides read TGCAGTGGCCCGGGACTAGCGGGGGGTGGTGAGCAGTTCTTA. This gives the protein CSGPGLAGGGEQFL.

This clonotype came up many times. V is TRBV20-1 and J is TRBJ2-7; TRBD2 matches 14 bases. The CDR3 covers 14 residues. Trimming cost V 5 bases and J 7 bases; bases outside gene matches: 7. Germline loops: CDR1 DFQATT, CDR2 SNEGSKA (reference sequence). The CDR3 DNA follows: TGCAGTGCTGGGGGACTAGCGGGAGATGTTGAGCAGTACTTC. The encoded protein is CSAGGLAGDVEQYF.

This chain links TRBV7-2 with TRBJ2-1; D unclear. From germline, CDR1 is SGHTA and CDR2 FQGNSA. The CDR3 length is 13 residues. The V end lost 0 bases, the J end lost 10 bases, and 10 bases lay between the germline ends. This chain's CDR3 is CASSLARFLEQFF. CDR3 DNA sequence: TGTGCCAGCAGCTTAGCGCGCTTTCTGGAGCAGTTCTTC.

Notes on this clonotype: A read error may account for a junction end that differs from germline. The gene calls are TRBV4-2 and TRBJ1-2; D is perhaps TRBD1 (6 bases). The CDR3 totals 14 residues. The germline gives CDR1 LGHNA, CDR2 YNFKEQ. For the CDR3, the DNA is TGCGTCAACAGCCCGGACAGTACCTCTTTCGGCTACACCTTC. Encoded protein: CVNSPDSTSFGYTF.